This entry concerns a single T cell receptor (beta chain). This entry comes from a study of blood T cell repertoires in COVID-19. Overall study context: The samples span acute and convalescent COVID-19 from the United States, Italy and Spain. Sample material is recorded as cDNA or gDNA derived from T cells, B-cell-depleted T cells, or PBMCs.

Authors' methods: Nucleated cell number was recorded as an estimate derived from reference gene primer amplification. The assay was immunoSEQ multiplex PCR, and TCRdb's table has in-frame clones only and misses some. That table supplies the V and J calls and clone size; D and trimming were determined from the DNA. The sample has 55,000 to 75,000 clones, roughly 77% seen once. Germline V gene data show CDR1 as SGHVS and CDR2 as FQNEAQ. The CDR3 consists of 14 residues. Trimming left V 6 bases short and J 6 bases short, with 15 bases between. The sequencing sample was made of peripheral blood. This TCR was sampled from a human donor in a cohort sampled during active COVID-19. The gene calls are TRBV7-8 and TRBJ2-1, with a possible D match to TRBD1 (5 bases). The CDR3 DNA sequence: TGTGCCAGCAGGACAAAAGGGGTTTTCAATGAGCAGTTCTTC. Protein sequence: CASRTKGVFNEQFF.